This TCR beta chain was sequenced in a study of blood T cell repertoires in COVID-19. Overall study: There were acute and convalescent COVID-19 samples, and they came from the United States, Italy and Spain.

Germline CDR1 SGHRS, CDR2 YFSETQ. J was trimmed by 6 bases and V by 4 bases; bases with no gene match: 9. The CDR3 spans 15 residues. Measured with immunoSEQ multiplex PCR; TCRdb has only the in-frame clones, and not every one. This table holds 150,000 to 200,000 clones, 88% found once. What was sequenced was peripheral blood. This TCR derives from a man in his forties with active or convalescent COVID-19. The chain joins TRBV5-1 to TRBJ2-1, with 8 bases fitting TRBD1. CDR3 in DNA: TGCGCCAGCAGCGTAGGACAGGGAAAGGTCAATGAGCAGTTCTTC. Its protein is CASSVGQGKVNEQFF.